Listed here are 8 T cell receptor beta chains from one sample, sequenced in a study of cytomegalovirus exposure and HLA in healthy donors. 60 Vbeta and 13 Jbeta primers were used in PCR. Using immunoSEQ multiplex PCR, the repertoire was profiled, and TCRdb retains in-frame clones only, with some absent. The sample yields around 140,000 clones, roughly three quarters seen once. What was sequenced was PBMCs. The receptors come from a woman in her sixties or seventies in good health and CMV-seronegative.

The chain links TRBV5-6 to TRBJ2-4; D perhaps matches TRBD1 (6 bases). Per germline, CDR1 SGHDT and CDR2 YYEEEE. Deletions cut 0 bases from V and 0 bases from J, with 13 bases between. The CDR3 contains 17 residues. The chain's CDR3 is CASSLEGDFLAKNIQYF. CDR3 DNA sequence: TGTGCCAGCAGCTTGGAGGGGGATTTCTTAGCCAAAAACATTCAGTACTTC.

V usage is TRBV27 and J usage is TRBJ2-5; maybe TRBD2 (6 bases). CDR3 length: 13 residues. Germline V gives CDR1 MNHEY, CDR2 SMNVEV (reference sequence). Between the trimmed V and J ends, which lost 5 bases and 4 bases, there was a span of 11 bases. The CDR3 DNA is TGTGCCAGCAGTGCCCGACTAGGAGAGACCCAGTACTTC. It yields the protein CASSARLGETQYF.

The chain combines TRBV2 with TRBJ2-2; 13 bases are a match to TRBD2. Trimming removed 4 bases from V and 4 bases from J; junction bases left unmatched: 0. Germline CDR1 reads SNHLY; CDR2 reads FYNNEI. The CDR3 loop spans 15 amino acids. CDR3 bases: TGTGCCAGCAGTGGGACTAGCGGGAGCACCGGGGAGCTGTTTTTT. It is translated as CASSGTSGSTGELFF. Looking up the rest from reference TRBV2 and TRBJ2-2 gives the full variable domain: EPEVTQTPSHQVTQMGQEVILRCVPISNHLYFYWYRQILGQKVEFLVSFYNNEISEKSEIFDDQFSVERPDGSNFTLKIRSTKLEDSAMYFCASSGTSGSTGELFFGEGSRLTVL.

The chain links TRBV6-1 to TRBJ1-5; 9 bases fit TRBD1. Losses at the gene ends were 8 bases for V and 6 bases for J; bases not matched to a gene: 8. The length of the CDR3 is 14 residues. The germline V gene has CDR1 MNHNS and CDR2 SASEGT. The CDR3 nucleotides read TGTGCCAGCGTCCGACAGACAGGGGGTCAGCCCCAGCATTTT. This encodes CASVRQTGGQPQHF.

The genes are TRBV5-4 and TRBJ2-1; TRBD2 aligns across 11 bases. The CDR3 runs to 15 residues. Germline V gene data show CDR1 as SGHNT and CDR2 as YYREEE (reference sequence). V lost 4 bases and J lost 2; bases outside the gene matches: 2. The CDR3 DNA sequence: TGTGCCAGCAGCCTACTAGCGGGGGCCTACAATGAGCAGTTCTTC. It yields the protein CASSLLAGAYNEQFF.

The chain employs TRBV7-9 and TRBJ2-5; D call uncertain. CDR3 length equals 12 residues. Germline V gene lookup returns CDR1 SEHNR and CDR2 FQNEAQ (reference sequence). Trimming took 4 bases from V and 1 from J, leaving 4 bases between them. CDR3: CASSSGQETQYF. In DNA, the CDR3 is TGTGCCAGCAGCTCGGGCCAAGAGACCCAGTACTTC.

CDR3 sequence reads: CASRPGQTYNEQFF. The CDR3, as DNA: TGTGCCAGCAGGCCGGGACAGACCTACAATGAGCAGTTCTTC. The rearrangement uses TRBV27 and TRBJ2-1; 7 bases are shared with TRBD1. The CDR3 contains 14 residues. V gave up 6 bases and J gave up 2 bases; unmatched junction bases: 4. Germline V gene sequence: CDR1 MNHEY, CDR2 SMNVEV (reference sequence).

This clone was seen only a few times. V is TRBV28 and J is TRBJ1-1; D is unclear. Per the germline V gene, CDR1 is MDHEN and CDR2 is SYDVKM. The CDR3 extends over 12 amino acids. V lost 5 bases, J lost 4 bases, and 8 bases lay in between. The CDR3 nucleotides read TGTGCCAGCAGTATCGAGGGCACTGAAGCTTTCTTT. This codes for CASSIEGTEAFF.